The next 18 T cell receptor beta chains were all read from a single sample in a study of CD8 T cells in Susac syndrome. Random hexamers primed reverse transcription of about 0.5 to 1 ug RNA. TCRdb re-derived calls from the immunoSEQ multiplex PCR reads in MiXCR, one entry per CDR3 protein. Of 150,000 to 200,000 distinct CDR3 sequences in the sample, 85% to 95% are singletons; the top ten hold 0.15% to 0.2%. The source material was CD8+ T cells from PBMCs. The origin of the receptors is a human donor with Susac syndrome.

The rearrangement links TRBV20-1 to TRBJ2-7, with 9 bases that match TRBD1. V trimming: 0 bases; J trimming: 1 base; junction bases outside the gene matches: 4. The CDR3 length is 15 residues. The V gene's germline CDR1 is DFQATT and CDR2 SNEGSKA (reference sequence). The CDR3 DNA reads as TGCAGTGCTAGAGACTGGGACAGGGCATCCTACGAGCAGTACTTC. It translates to CSARDWDRASYEQYF.

This clonotype showed up just a few times. The gene calls are TRBV12-3 or TRBV12-4 and TRBJ2-1; no reliable D call. Trimming removed 4 bases at V and 7 bases at J, with 8 bases between. The CDR3 is 12 amino acids. In nucleotides, the CDR3 is TGTGCCAGCAGTTCCCCGGGTAATGAGCAGTTCTTC. Translating gives CASSSPGNEQFF.

The rearrangement uses TRBV13 and TRBJ1-2; 8 bases are a match to TRBD1. Germline loops: CDR1 PRHDT, CDR2 FYEKMQ (reference sequence). The V gene end was trimmed by 5 bases and the J gene end by 6 bases; junction bases not matched to a gene: 8. The CDR3 is 14 residues long. The CDR3: CASSTPTGDHGYTF. DNA of the CDR3: TGTGCCAGCAGCACTCCGACAGGGGACCATGGCTACACCTTC.

The rearrangement links TRBV4-2 to TRBJ1-1, with D possibly being TRBD1 (5 bases). The germline V gene encodes CDR1 LGHNA and CDR2 YNFKEQ. This CDR3 has 17 residues. Trimming left V 0 bases short and J 1 base short, with 15 bases between. The CDR3 sequence is CASSQDRGAKGNTEAFF. CDR3 nucleotides: TGTGCCAGCAGCCAAGATAGAGGGGCGAAGGGGAACACTGAAGCTTTCTTT.

The chain employs TRBV28 and TRBJ2-1; 13 positions agree with TRBD2. In germline, CDR1 is MDHEN, CDR2 SYDVKM. The CDR3 covers 14 residues. V dropped 5 bases and J dropped 15; count of bases not matched to a gene: 10. The CDR3 reads CASSAGLAGEVGFF. CDR3 nucleotide sequence: TGTGCCAGCAGTGCCGGACTAGCGGGAGAAGTGGGGTTCTTC.

The V gene is TRBV7-2, the J gene TRBJ2-7; D is possibly TRBD1 or TRBD2 (5 bases each). This CDR3 has 16 amino acids. V shed 5 bases and J shed 3 bases, with 20 bases lying between them. Germline V gene sequence: CDR1 SGHTA, CDR2 FQGNSA. The chain's CDR3 is CASSTSSRDGNYEQYF. DNA of the CDR3: TGTGCCAGCAGCACGTCATCCAGGGACGGAAACTACGAGCAGTACTTC. Combining the CDR3 with reference TRBV7-2 and TRBJ2-7 gives the whole variable domain GAGVSQSPSNKVTEKGKDVELRCDPISGHTALYWYRQSLGQGLEFLIYFQGNSAPDKSGLPSDRFSAERTGGSVSTLTIQRTQQEDSAVYLCASSTSSRDGNYEQYFGPGTRLTVT.

The genes are TRBV27 and TRBJ2-1, with D tentatively TRBD2 (6 bases). CDR1 and CDR2 from the germline V gene are MNHEY and SMNVEV (reference sequence). This CDR3 contains 16 residues. Trimming shortened V by 6 bases and J by 3 bases, and 18 bases separated the two germline ends. CDR3 residues: CASRPTLASGYNEQFF. CDR3 in DNA: TGTGCCAGCAGACCTACTCTAGCGTCGGGCTACAATGAGCAGTTCTTC.

The table lists this clonotype with a count of one. The genes are TRBV29-1 and TRBJ2-1, with TRBD2 matching over 10 bases. The CDR3 runs to 15 residues. The J segment lost 3 bases and the V segment lost 3 bases, leaving 5 bases of the junction unmatched. CDR1 and CDR2 (germline): SQVTM, ANQGSEA. CDR3 loop: CSVDEAGGNYNEQFF. The CDR3 DNA is TGCAGCGTTGACGAAGCGGGGGGGAACTACAATGAGCAGTTCTTC.

The rearrangement joins TRBV5-1 to TRBJ2-7; 10 positions agree with TRBD1. Looked up from germline, CDR1 is SGHRS and CDR2 is YFSETQ. This CDR3 spans 15 amino acids. The trim removed 4 bases at V and 1 base at J, leaving 5 bases unmatched. The CDR3 protein is CASSPPDRGSYEQYF. DNA for the CDR3: TGCGCCAGCAGCCCCCCGGACAGGGGGTCCTACGAGCAGTACTTC.

The V call is TRBV20-1, the J call TRBJ1-1, with a weak D call TRBD1 (6 bases). Trimming left V 5 bases short and J 1 base short, with 14 bases between. The CDR3 loop spans 14 amino acids. CDR1 and CDR2 from the germline V gene are DFQATT and SNEGSKA (reference sequence). CDR3 region: CSAPIRGQNTEAFF. In DNA form, the CDR3 reads TGCAGTGCTCCAATCCGGGGACAGAACACTGAAGCTTTCTTT.

V and J are TRBV5-1 and TRBJ2-1, with 8 bases fitting TRBD2. CDR3 length: 15 residues. Per the germline V gene, CDR1 is SGHRS and CDR2 is YFSETQ. Germline trimming cut 2 bases from V and 5 bases from J; bases unmatched to any gene: 6. Here the CDR3 DNA reads TGCGCCAGCAGCTTCGTAACTAGCGGACACAATGAGCAGTTCTTC. It is translated as CASSFVTSGHNEQFF.

V usage is TRBV7-2 and J usage is TRBJ2-2, with D unresolved. CDR3 size: 13 residues. The ends were cut back, 5 bases at V and 5 bases at J, with 9 bases in the middle. The V gene's germline CDR1 is SGHTA and CDR2 FQGNSA. The CDR3 region is CASSPVWTGELFF. The CDR3 DNA is TGTGCCAGCAGCCCCGTGTGGACCGGGGAGCTGTTTTTT. Supplemented by reference TRBV7-2 and TRBJ2-2, the full variable domain reads GAGVSQSPSNKVTEKGKDVELRCDPISGHTALYWYRQSLGQGLEFLIYFQGNSAPDKSGLPSDRFSAERTGGSVSTLTIQRTQQEDSAVYLCASSPVWTGELFFGEGSRLTVL.

The J gene is TRBJ2-1, the V gene TRBV4-1, with 8 bases lining up with TRBD2. The CDR3 runs 16 residues. Germline trimming cut 0 bases from V and 3 bases from J; bases unmatched to any gene: 4. Germline CDR1 reads MGHRA; CDR2 reads YSYEKL. CDR3: CASSQDLSGSYNEQFF. The DNA of the CDR3 is TGCGCCAGCAGCCAAGATTTAAGCGGGAGCTACAATGAGCAGTTCTTC.

CDR3 DNA sequence: TGCAGCGTGCCCGGGACTAGCGGGGGGTACAATGAGCAGTTCTTC. Translation gives CSVPGTSGGYNEQFF. This rearrangement joins TRBV29-1 to TRBJ2-1, with TRBD2 identical over 15 bases. Germline values: CDR1 SQVTM, CDR2 ANQGSEA. CDR3 length: 15 residues. V gave up 6 bases and J gave up 4 bases; unmatched junction bases: 4.

Only one count was recorded for this clonotype. The chain couples TRBV20-1 to TRBJ1-5; D remains ambiguous. V lost 6 bases to trimming and J lost 4 bases, with 10 bases between them. Germline assignment: CDR1 DFQATT and CDR2 SNEGSKA (reference sequence). This CDR3 contains 12 residues. CDR3: CSALAGNQPQHF. In DNA, the CDR3 is TGCAGTGCACTGGCAGGAAATCAGCCCCAGCATTTT.

V usage is TRBV7-9 and J usage is TRBJ2-2; D remains unclear. Germline assignment: CDR1 SEHNR and CDR2 FQNEAQ (reference sequence). The CDR3 spans 11 residues. V was cut by 8 bases and J by 8 bases, with 9 bases left in between. For the CDR3, the DNA is TGTGCCAGCCCGCCAGCTGGGGAGCTGTTTTTT. It translates to CASPPAGELFF.

The V call is TRBV20-1, the J call TRBJ2-7; no reliable D call. Germline CDR1 reads DFQATT; CDR2 reads SNEGSKA (reference sequence). This CDR3 spans 12 amino acids. The ends were cut back, 2 bases at V and 0 bases at J, with 5 bases in the middle. The CDR3 DNA sequence: TGCAGTGCTAGAACCCGCTCCTACGAGCAGTACTTC. Encoded protein: CSARTRSYEQYF.

The rearrangement joins TRBV5-6 to TRBJ2-1, with a possible D match to TRBD1 (6 bases). Deletions cut 2 bases from V and 7 bases from J, with 10 bases between. The CDR3 has 13 residues. Germline assignment: CDR1 SGHDT and CDR2 YYEEEE. In nucleotides, the CDR3 is TGTGCCAGCAGCTTAGAAACAGGGAATGAGCAGTTCTTC. Its translation: CASSLETGNEQFF.